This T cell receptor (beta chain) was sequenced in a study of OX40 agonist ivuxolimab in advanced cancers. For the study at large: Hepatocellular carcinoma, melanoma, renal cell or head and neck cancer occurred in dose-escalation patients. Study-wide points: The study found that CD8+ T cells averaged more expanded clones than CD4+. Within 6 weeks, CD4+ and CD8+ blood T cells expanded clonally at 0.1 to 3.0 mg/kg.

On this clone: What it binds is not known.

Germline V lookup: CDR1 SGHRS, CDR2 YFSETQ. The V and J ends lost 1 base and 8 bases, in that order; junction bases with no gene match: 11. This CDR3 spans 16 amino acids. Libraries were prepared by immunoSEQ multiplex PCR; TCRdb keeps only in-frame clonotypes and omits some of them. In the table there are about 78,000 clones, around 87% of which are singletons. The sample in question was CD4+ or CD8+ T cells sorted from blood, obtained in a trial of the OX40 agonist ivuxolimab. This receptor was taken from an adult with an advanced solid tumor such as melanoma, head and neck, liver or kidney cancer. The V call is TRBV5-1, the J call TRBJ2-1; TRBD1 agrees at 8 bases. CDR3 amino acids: CASSLNPQGARDEQFF. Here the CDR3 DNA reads TGCGCCAGCAGCTTGAATCCCCAGGGGGCAAGGGATGAGCAGTTCTTC.